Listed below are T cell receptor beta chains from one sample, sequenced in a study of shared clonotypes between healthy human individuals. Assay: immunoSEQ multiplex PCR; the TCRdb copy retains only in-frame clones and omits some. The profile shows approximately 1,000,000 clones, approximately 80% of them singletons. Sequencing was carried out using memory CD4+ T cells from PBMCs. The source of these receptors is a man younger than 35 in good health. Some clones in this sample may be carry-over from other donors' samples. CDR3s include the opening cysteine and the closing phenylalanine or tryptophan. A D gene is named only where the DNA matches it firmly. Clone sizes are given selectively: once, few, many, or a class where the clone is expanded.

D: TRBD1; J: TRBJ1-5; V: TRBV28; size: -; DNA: TGTGCCAGCAGTTTCGGGGCAGGGGGGGTCAATCAGCCCCAGCATTTT; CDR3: CASSFGAGGVNQPQHF
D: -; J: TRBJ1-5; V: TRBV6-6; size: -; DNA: TGTGCCAGCAGTTACGCGATTAGCAATCAGCCCCAGCATTTT; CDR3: CASSYAISNQPQHF
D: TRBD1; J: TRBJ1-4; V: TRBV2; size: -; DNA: TGTGCCAGCAGCCCGGACAGGCATGAAAAACTGTTTTTT; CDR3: CASSPDRHEKLFF
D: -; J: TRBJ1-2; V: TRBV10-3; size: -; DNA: TGTGCCATCAGTGACCCGGGTCCCCAGGATGGCTACACCTTC; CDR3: CAISDPGPQDGYTF
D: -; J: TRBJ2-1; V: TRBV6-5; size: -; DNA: TGTGCCAGCAGTTACTCGTGGGGGGCCAATGAGCAGTTCTTC; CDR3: CASSYSWGANEQFF
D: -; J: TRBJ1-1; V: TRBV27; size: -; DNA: TGTGCCAGCAGCCGGCCAGGGGCGCCGAGGACTGAAGCTTTCTTT; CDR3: CASSRPGAPRTEAFF
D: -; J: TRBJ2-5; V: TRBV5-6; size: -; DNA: TGTGCCAGCAGAGTATTGGGGGGAGAGACCCAGTACTTC; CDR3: CASRVLGGETQYF
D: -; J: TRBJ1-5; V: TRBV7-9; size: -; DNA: TGTGCCAGCAGCTTAGCGGAGGGGGGCAATCAGCCCCAGCATTTT; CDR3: CASSLAEGGNQPQHF
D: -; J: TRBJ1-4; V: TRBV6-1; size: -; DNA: TGTGCCAGCAGTGAAGTACAGGGCCTAGGTGAAAAACTGTTTTTT; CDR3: CASSEVQGLGEKLFF
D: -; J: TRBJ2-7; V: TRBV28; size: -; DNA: TGTGCCAGCAGTTTAGGGGGTTACGAGCAGTACTTC; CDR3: CASSLGGYEQYF
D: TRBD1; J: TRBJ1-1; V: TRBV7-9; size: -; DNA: TGTGCCAGCAGCGGGCACAGGGGAACGAACACTGAAGCTTTCTTT; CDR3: CASSGHRGTNTEAFF
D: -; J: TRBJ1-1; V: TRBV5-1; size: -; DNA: TGCGCCAGCAGCTCCGGACGGAATTCGAACACTGAAGCTTTCTTT; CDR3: CASSSGRNSNTEAFF
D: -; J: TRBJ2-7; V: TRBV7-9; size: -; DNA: TGTGCCAGCAGCTTAATGTGGGGGGCCTACGAGCAGTACTTC; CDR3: CASSLMWGAYEQYF
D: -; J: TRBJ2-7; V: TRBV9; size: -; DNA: TGTGCCAGCAGCCCCCAGGGTTACGGCCTCTACGAGCAGTACTTC; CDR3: CASSPQGYGLYEQYF
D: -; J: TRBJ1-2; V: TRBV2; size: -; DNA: TGTGCCAGCAGTCTAGGACGAAATGGCTACACCTTC; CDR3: CASSLGRNGYTF
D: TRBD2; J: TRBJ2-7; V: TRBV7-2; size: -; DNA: TGTGCCAGCAGCCGGACTAGCGGTCCCTACGAGCAGTACTTC; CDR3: CASSRTSGPYEQYF
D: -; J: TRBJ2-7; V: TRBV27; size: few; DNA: TGTGCCAGCAGACACCATGAAGGAGCCTACGAGCAGTACTTC; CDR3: CASRHHEGAYEQYF
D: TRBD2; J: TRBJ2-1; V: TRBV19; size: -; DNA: TGTGCCAGTAGTCCGCCTCGTGGTAGCGGGAGCCATGAGCAGTTCTTC; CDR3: CASSPPRGSGSHEQFF
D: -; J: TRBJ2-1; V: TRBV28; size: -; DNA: TGTGCCAGCAGCCCCCGCCGCGGTAGTGAGCAGTTCTTC; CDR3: CASSPRRGSEQFF
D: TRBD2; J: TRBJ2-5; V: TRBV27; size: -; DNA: TGTGCCAGCAGTTTATTAGGGCGGGCTAGCGGACGCCGGGGACAAGAGACCCAGTACTTC; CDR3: CASSLLGRASGRRGQETQYF
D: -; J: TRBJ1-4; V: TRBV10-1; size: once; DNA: TGCGCCAGCAGTGATGGCAAGGGCCGGCCAAATGAAAAACTGTTTTTT; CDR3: CASSDGKGRPNEKLFF
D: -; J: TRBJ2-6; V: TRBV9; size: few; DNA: TGTGCCAGCAGCGGACACTCTGGGGCCAACGTCCTGACTTTC; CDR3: CASSGHSGANVLTF
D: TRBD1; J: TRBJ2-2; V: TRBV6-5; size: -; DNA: TGTGCCAGCAGTTACAGTCAGGGGGCGACCACCGGGGAGCTGTTTTTT; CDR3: CASSYSQGATTGELFF
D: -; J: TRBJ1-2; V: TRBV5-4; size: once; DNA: TGTGCCAGCAGCAGGCGACCTAGGGTCGACTATGGCTACACCTTC; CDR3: CASSRRPRVDYGYTF
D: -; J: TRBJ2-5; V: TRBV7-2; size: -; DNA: TGTGCCAGCAGCAAAGGGGTTTGGGAGACCCAGTACTTC; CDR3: CASSKGVWETQYF
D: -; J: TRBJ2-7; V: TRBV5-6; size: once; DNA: TGTGCCAGCAGCATTGGACGGCGACCTACATACGAGCAGTACTTC; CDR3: CASSIGRRPTYEQYF
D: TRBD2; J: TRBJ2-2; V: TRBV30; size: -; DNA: TGTGCCTGGAGCCTGGGTCTAGCGGGAGTCGCCGGGGAGCTGCTTTTT; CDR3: CAWSLGLAGVAGELLF
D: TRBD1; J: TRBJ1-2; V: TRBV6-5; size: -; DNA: TGTGCCAGCAGACAGGGGGAGGGCTATGGCTACACCTTC; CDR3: CASRQGEGYGYTF
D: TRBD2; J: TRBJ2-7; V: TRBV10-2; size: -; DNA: TGCGCCAGCTCCACCCCCCCCGGCCGGACTAGCGGGAGGCACCAAACCTACGAGCAGTACTTC; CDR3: CASSTPPGRTSGRHQTYEQYF
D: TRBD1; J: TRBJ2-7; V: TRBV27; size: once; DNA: TGTGCCAGCAGTCCTTCTGGGGACAGCTATTACGAGCAGTACTTC; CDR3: CASSPSGDSYYEQYF
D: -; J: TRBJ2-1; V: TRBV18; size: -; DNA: TGTGCCAGCTCACCACCGTCGCAGCCTTACAATGAGCAGTTCTTC; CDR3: CASSPPSQPYNEQFF
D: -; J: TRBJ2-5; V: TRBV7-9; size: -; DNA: TGTGCCAGCAGCGGTTACGGAACTCCGAACGAGGAGACCCAGTACTTC; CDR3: CASSGYGTPNEETQYF
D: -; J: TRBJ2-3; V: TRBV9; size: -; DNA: TGTGCCAGCAGCCCTAGCACTGCGACTAGCACAGATACGCAGTATTTT; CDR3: CASSPSTATSTDTQYF
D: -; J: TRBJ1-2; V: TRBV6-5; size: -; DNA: TGTGCCAGCAGTGAGGCAGGCCGGGGCTACACCTTC; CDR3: CASSEAGRGYTF
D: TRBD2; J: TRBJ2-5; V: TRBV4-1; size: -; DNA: TGCGCCAGCAGCGTCCCCGGGGGGGGACAAGAGACCCAGTACTTC; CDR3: CASSVPGGGQETQYF
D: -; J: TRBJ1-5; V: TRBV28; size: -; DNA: TGTGCCAGCAGTTGGGGCAGTATCAATAGCAATCAGCCCCAGCATTTT; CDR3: CASSWGSINSNQPQHF
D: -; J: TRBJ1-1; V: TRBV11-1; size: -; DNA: TGTGCCAGCAGCAGGGAGGACCAAGCTTTCTTT; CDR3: CASSREDQAFF
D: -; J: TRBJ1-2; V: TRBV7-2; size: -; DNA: TGTGCCAGCAGCTTCGGTGCAGGGTGGGTCTATGGCTACACCTTC; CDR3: CASSFGAGWVYGYTF
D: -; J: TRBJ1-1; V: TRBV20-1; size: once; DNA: TGCAGTGCTAGGACGCCCACTGAAGCTTTCTTT; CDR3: CSARTPTEAFF
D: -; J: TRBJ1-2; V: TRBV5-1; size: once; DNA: TGCGCCAGCAGCTTGACCACCTATGGCTACACCTTC; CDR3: CASSLTTYGYTF
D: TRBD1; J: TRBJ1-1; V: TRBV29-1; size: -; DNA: TGCAGCGTTACTGGGACAGGGGGTGGCACTGAAGCTTTCTTT; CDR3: CSVTGTGGGTEAFF
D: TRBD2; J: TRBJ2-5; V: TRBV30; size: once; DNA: TGTGCCTGCCCCGGACTAGCGGATACCCAGTACTTC; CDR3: CACPGLADTQYF
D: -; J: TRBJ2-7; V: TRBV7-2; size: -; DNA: TGTGCCAGCAGCTTAGGGGGAGCCCCGTACGAGCAGTACTTC; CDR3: CASSLGGAPYEQYF
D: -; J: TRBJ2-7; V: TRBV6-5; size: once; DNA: TGTGCCAGCAGTACCGACTGGGGAGACGACGAGCAGTACTTC; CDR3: CASSTDWGDDEQYF
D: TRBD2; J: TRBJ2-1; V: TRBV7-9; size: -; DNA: TGTGCCAGCAGCCCGAGGGCGGGAGGCTACAATGAGCAGTTCTTC; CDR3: CASSPRAGGYNEQFF